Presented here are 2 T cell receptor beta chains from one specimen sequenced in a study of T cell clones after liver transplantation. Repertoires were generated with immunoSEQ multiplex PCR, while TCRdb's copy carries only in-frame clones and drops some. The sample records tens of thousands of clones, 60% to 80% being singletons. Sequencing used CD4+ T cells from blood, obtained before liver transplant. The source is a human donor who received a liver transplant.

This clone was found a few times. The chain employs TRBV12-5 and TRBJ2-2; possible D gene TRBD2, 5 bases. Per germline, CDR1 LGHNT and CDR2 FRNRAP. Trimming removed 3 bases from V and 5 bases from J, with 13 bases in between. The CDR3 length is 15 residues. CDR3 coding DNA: TGTGCTAGTGGTTTAGGCAGTCCGGGGACCGGGGAGCTGTTTTTT. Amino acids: CASGLGSPGTGELFF.

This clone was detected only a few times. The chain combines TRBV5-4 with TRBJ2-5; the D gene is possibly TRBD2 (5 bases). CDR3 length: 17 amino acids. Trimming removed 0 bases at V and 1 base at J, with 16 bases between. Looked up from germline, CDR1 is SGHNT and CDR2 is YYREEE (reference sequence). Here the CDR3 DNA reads TGTGCCAGCAGCTTGGGGATCGGGCGCGGGCCCCAAGAGACCCAGTACTTC. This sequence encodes CASSLGIGRGPQETQYF.